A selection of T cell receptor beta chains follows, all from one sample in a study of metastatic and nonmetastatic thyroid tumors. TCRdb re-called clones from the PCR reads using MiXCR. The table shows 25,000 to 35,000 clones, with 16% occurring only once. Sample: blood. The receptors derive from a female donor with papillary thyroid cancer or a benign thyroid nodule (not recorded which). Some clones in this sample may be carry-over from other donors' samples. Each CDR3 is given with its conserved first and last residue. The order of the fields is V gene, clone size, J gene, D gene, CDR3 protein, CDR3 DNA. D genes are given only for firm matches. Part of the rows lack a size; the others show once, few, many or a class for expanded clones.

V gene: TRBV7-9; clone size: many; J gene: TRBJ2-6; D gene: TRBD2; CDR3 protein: CASSPREGRATGANVLTF; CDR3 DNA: TGTGCCAGCAGCCCTCGGGAGGGTAGGGCTACTGGGGCCAACGTCCTGACTTTC
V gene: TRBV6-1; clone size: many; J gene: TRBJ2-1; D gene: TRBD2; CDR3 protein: CASTPSGSLSYNEQFF; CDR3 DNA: TGTGCCAGCACCCCTAGCGGGAGTCTGTCCTACAATGAGCAGTTCTTC
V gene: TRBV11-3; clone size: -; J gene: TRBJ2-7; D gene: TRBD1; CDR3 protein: CASSLTGDDSYEQYF; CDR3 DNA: TGTGCCAGCAGCCTGACAGGGGATGACTCCTACGAGCAGTACTTC
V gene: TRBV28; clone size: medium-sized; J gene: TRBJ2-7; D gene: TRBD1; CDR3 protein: CASSPGQGNEQYF; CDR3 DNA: TGTGCCAGCAGTCCGGGACAGGGTAACGAGCAGTACTTC
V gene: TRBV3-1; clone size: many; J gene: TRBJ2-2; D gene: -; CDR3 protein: CASSQAGTGNTGELFF; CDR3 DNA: TGTGCCAGCAGCCAAGCCGGGACTGGTAACACCGGGGAGCTGTTTTTT
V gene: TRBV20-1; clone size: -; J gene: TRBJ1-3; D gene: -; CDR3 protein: CSAPDMVSSGNTIYF; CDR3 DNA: TGCAGTGCTCCCGATATGGTGAGCTCTGGAAACACCATATATTTT
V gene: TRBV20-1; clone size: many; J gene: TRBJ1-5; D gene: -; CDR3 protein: CSASISGLNQPQHF; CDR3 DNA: TGCAGTGCTAGTATATCAGGTCTGAATCAGCCCCAGCATTTT
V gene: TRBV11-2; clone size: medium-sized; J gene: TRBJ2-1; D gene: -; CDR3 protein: CASSPAGPSVKNEQFF; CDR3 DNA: TGTGCCAGCAGCCCCGCGGGTCCCTCGGTGAAGAATGAGCAGTTCTTC
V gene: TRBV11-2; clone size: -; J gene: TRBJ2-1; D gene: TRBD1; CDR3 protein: CASSGRDRVLDEQFF; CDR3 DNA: TGTGCCAGCAGCGGCCGGGACAGGGTTTTAGATGAGCAGTTCTTC
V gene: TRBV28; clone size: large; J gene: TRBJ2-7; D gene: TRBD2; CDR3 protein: CASSSLTPGTSGRHSYEQYF; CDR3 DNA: TGTGCCAGCAGTTCGCTAACCCCCGGGACTAGCGGGAGGCATTCCTACGAGCAGTACTTC
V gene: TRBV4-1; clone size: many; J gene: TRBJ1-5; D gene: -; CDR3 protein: CASSQDRTYQPQHF; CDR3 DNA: TGCGCCAGCAGCCAAGACAGAACCTATCAGCCCCAGCATTTT
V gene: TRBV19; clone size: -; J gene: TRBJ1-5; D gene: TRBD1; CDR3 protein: CASSIGWDRGNKPKHF; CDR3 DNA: TGTGCCAGTAGTATAGGCTGGGACAGGGGGAATAAGCCCAAGCATTTT
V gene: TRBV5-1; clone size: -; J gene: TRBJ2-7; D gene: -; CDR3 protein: CASSLGTSFSYEQYF; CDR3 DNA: TGCGCCAGCAGCTTGGGAACCTCCTTCTCCTACGAGCAGTACTTC
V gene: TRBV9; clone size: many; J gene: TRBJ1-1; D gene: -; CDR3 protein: CASSVEATTEAFF; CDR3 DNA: TGTGCCAGCAGCGTAGAGGCCACCACGGAAGCTTTCTTT
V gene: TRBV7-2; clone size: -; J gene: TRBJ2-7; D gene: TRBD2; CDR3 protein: CASSSLAGVVYEQYF; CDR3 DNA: TGTGCCAGCAGCTCACTAGCGGGAGTTGTCTACGAGCAGTACTTC
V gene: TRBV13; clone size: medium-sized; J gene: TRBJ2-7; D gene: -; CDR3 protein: CASSLGGTNYEQYF; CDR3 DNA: TGTGCCAGCAGCTTAGGAGGGACGAACTACGAGCAGTACTTC
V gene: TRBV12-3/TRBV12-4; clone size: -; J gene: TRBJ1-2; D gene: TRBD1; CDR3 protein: CASSWTPGQGAFGYTF; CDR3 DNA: TGTGCCAGCAGTTGGACCCCGGGACAGGGCGCATTCGGCTACACCTTC
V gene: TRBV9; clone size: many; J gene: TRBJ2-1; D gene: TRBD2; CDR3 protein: CASSVEGTSGSGEQFF; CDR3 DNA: TGTGCCAGCAGCGTAGAAGGGACTAGCGGGAGTGGTGAGCAGTTCTTC
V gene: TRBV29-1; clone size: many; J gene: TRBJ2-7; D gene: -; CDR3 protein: CSVEALSSYEQYF; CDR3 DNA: TGCAGCGTTGAGGCCTTAAGCTCCTACGAGCAGTACTTC
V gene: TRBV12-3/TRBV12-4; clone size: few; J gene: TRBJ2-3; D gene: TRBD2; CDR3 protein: CASIITSGASTDTQYF; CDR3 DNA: TGTGCCAGCATCATTACTAGCGGAGCTAGCACAGATACGCAGTATTTT
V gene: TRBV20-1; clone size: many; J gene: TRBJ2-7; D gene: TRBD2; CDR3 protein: CSARVSSGLSYEQYF; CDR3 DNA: TGCAGTGCTAGGGTATCTAGCGGGCTCTCCTACGAGCAGTACTTC
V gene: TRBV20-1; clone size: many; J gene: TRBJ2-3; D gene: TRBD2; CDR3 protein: CSAPLAVGLDTQYF; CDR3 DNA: TGCAGTGCCCCCCTAGCGGTAGGATTAGATACGCAGTATTTT